This section outlines one T cell receptor (beta chain) sequence together with its context. The CDR3 contains 14 residues. Trimming cost V 4 bases and J 4 bases, with 10 bases left between them. The V gene's germline CDR1 is SGHTA and CDR2 FQGNSA. As handled by the study authors: Nucleated cell counts were estimated from reference gene primer amplification. Measured with immunoSEQ multiplex PCR; TCRdb has only the in-frame clones, and not every one. V, J and clone size were drawn from that table, and D and trimming were deduced from the DNA. The sample yields 150,000 to 200,000 clones, 80% to 90% seen once. The sample belongs to a study of blood T cell repertoires in COVID-19. Study summary: The study drew acute and convalescent COVID-19 samples from the United States, Italy and Spain. Sources were T cells, B-cell-depleted T cells, or PBMCs; the material itself was cDNA or gDNA.

V and J are TRBV7-2 and TRBJ2-2; unclear D gene. The sequenced sample was peripheral blood. The clonotype comes from a human donor in a cohort sampled during active COVID-19. CDR3 coding DNA: TGTGCCAGCAGCTGGTTGGCCCCCACCGGGGAGCTGTTTTTT. It codes for CASSWLAPTGELFF. Combining the CDR3 with reference TRBV7-2 and TRBJ2-2 gives the whole variable domain GAGVSQSPSNKVTEKGKDVELRCDPISGHTALYWYRQSLGQGLEFLIYFQGNSAPDKSGLPSDRFSAERTGGSVSTLTIQRTQQEDSAVYLCASSWLAPTGELFFGEGSRLTVL.